This T cell receptor (beta chain) was sequenced in a study of blood T cell repertoires in COVID-19. Study processing details: Reference gene primers were amplified, and this amplification served to estimate nucleated cell counts. Clones were sequenced by immunoSEQ multiplex PCR, and TCRdb holds only the in-frame ones, with some missing. V, J and clone size derive from that table, while D and trimming were established from the DNA sequence. The table lists under 170,000 clones, about 86% of them singletons. The TCR sequence derives from a man aged 70 or older with acute or convalescent COVID-19. Material: peripheral blood.

The chain's CDR3 is CASSQATNTEAFF. The CDR3, as DNA: TGTGCCAGCAGCCAAGCAACGAACACTGAAGCTTTCTTT. J is TRBJ1-1 and V is TRBV5-6; no reliable D call. Trimming took off 4 bases at V and 1 base at J, with 8 bases between the two ends. Per germline, CDR1 SGHDT and CDR2 YYEEEE. This CDR3 contains 13 residues. Full variable domain (remainder filled in from reference TRBV5-6 and TRBJ1-1): DAGVTQSPTHLIKTRGQQVTLRCSPKSGHDTVSWYQQALGQGPQFIFQYYEEEERQRGNFPDRFSGHQFPNYSSELNVNALLLGDSALYLCASSQATNTEAFFGQGTRLTVV.